This T cell receptor (beta chain) was identified during a study of shared clonotypes between healthy human individuals. Regarding the study as a whole: Sampling included only blood; tissue repertoires likely differ. Clonotype sharing among donors likely depends on sequencing depth. In the sorted subsets, rarefaction showed sequencing was incomplete despite large depth. The sharing of 5% to 5.5% of naive CD4 clonotypes was seen across several donors.

The CDR3 runs 16 residues. Germline assignment: CDR1 PRHDT and CDR2 FYEKMQ (reference sequence). V lost 4 bases to trimming and J lost 7 bases, with 23 bases between them. TCRdb's table, derived via immunoSEQ multiplex PCR, lists solely in-frame clones and lacks some. The sample has some 500,000 clones; roughly 95% are singletons. As regards this clone: Its antigen is undetermined.

The sample taken for sequencing was naive CD4+ T cells sorted from blood. Noted subset: CD45RA+ positively selected. This TCR was sampled from a woman younger than 45 in good health. The chain recombines TRBV13 with TRBJ2-7; weak D call: TRBD1 (6 bases). Here the CDR3 reads CASSSSTVTIQGEQYF. CDR3 nucleotides: TGTGCCAGCAGCTCCTCGACAGTAACCATCCAGGGGGAGCAGTACTTC.